This section outlines one TCR beta chain sequence together with its context. The antigen this receptor binds is unknown. No qualities accompany the bases; no much larger clone lies one base away. In the germline V gene, CDR1 corresponds to SGHVS and CDR2 to FQNEAQ. Clipping removes 0 bases from V and 4 bases from J, with 6 as the unmatched junction base count. Spanning cysteine to phenylalanine, the CDR3 consists of 16 amino acids. The retained sequence is limited to the CDR3, 48 bases, with the frame set at the first base. The data belong to a study of blood T cells in healthy people across ages (dated by TCRdb to between 2015 and 2017). General notes on the study: In model experiments, roughly one uniquely barcoded TCR beta cDNA molecule per two T cells was captured by template switching. The study measured age-related changes in TCR beta repertoire diversity using deep sequencing normalized with unique cDNA molecular identifiers. Donors were grouped into four age groups: young (average 16 years), middle-aged (approximately 41), aged (about 59) and long-lived (just over 80). To avoid experimental bias, donors of different ages were distributed randomly across sequencing lanes. Two additional independent replicas of 1 million unique cDNA reads from the same blood draw were analyzed for two donors (one aged 18 to 30 and one aged 80 or older). The paper's findings and limits, for the study overall: Estimates of total diversity based on one million sequenced T cells were considered lower bounds and underestimates. Conclusive comparison of naive and antigen-experienced compartments was prevented by the profiling of bulk unsorted PBMCs. There was a strong correlation between observed TCR beta diversity and the percentage of naive T cells measured by flow cytometry. Observed TCR beta diversity per million T cells fell roughly linearly with age, and a significant reduction was already apparent by age around 40. Because donor CMV infection status was unknown, age-related changes in expanded clonotypes were potentially confounded. The long-lived group showed more naive CD4+ T cells, fewer expanded clones and increased TCR diversity than the aged group, suggesting age selection.

The approximately 40 donors, aged about 6 to 95 years, were systemically healthy Caucasian individuals from Russia. Each donor gave approximately 10 milliliters of peripheral blood, collected into EDTA-treated Vacutainer tubes. Ficoll-Paque density-gradient centrifugation was used to isolate PBMCs, with at least 7 million per sample. Trizol reagent was used to extract total RNA from PBMCs, with at least 5.5 micrograms per sample. The percentages of naive CD45RAhigh/CD27high T cells were determined by flow cytometry on a PBMC aliquot from every donor. The library relied on 5' RACE. A second PCR of about 7 to 12 cycles was performed with a sample-barcoded 5' primer and a J-beta primer mix. Each TCR beta cDNA molecule received a unique molecular identifier from a template-switch 5' adaptor carrying 12 random nucleotides. Each sample yielded at least 2.5 million CDR3-containing paired-end reads. First-strand cDNA was synthesized from all RNA with the Mint cDNA synthesis kit, primed by a TRBC-specific oligonucleotide. After uracil-DNA glycosylase treatment, a first 18-cycle PCR used universal primers M1SS and BC2_uni_R on all cDNA. The original methods were these. For normalization, 1 million high-quality reads were randomly selected from each sample, with every read carrying a distinct molecular identifier. Instead of being binned into consensus sequences, reads that shared molecular identifiers were thrown out. CDR3 identification, clonotype clustering and error correction used MiTCR with a Q25 quality threshold and the strictest error-elimination algorithm. Lower-bound total TCR beta diversity was estimated with a nonparametric unseen species model using Euler transformation. TCRdb reprocessed the public reads (quality trimming at Q25 with fastp, clone calling with MiXCR) and kept in-frame beta chains. Each entry merges the rows of one CDR3 protein and shows their most common DNA and genes. TCRdb, not the original authors, processed these V and J calls. This sample has approximately 1,700,000 distinct CDR3 sequences in its table, and roughly two fifths of those were observed once. Roughly 23% of the sample belongs to the ten largest clones.

Material: blood. The chain uses TRBV7-8 and TRBJ2-1, with 7 junctional bases fitting TRBD2. The TCR comes from a human donor in good health. Here the CDR3 is given as CASSLALLALYNEQFF. The DNA reads TGTGCCAGCAGCTTAGCTTTACTAGCGCTTTACAATGAGCAGTTCTTC.